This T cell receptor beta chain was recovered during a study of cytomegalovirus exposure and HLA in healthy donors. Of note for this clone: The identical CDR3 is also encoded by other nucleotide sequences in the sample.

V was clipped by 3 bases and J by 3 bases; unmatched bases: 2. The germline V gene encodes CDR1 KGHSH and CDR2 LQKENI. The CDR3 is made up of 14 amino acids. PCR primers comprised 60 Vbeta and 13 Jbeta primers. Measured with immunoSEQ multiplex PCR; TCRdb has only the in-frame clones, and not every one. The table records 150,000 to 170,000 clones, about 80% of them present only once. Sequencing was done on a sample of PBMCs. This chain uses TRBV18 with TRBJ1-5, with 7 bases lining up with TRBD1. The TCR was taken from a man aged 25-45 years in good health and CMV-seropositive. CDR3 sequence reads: CASSPGQVNQPQHF. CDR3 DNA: TGTGCCAGCTCACCTGGACAGGTCAATCAGCCCCAGCATTTT.